This T cell receptor beta chain was sequenced during a study of technical replicates of blood from several donors. CDR1 is LGHNT, CDR2 FRNRAP, per germline. After removal of 2 bases from V and 6 bases from J, the junction contained 7 bases not matched to a gene. This CDR3 is 17 amino acids long. TCRdb keeps only in-frame clones here, not all; method: immunoSEQ multiplex PCR. The data hold about 81,000 clones, with just over 95% observed a single time. Material for sequencing was T cells isolated from PBMCs. The sequence derives from a human donor in good health. The gene calls are TRBV12-5 and TRBJ2-1; 13 bases agree with TRBD2. In DNA, the CDR3 is TGTGCTAGTGGTTTGAGAGGACTAGCGGGAGTTCTCAATGAGCAGTTCTTC. Amino acids: CASGLRGLAGVLNEQFF.